Detailed here is one T cell receptor (beta chain). Its target is not known. The data are from a study of cytomegalovirus exposure and HLA in healthy donors. Study conclusions and caveats: The likely explanation for a cluster of highly shared sequence variants was sequencing artifact. With later analysis, a missense DCLRE1C variant became linked to TCR beta V- and J-gene trimming. Some segments of the V type, notably TRBV6-2 and TRBV6-3, were excluded as indistinguishable. Presence/absence analyses took donor sequencing depth as roughly uniform.

PCR was performed using 60 Vbeta and 13 Jbeta primers. TCRdb's copy holds only in-frame clones and misses some; the assay was immunoSEQ multiplex PCR. In all, the sample yields about 77,000 clones. CDR3 length: 14 amino acids. The germline CDR1 and CDR2 sequences are SGDLS and YYNGEE. The clonotype was recovered from a man over 45 in good health and CMV-seropositive. The chain is built from TRBV9 and TRBJ2-5; 7 bases are a match to TRBD2. Matching the DNA end better, TRBJ2-7 makes the J call doubtful. The sequencing input was PBMCs. CDR3 in DNA: TGTGCCAGCAGCCCTAGCGGAGCTGCCTACGAGCAGTACTTC. Translated: CASSPSGAAYEQYF.